These T cell receptor beta chains were read from a single sample in a study of spatial heterogeneity in lung cancer. TCRdb reprocessed the 5' RACE reads with MiXCR, giving one entry per CDR3 protein. Here the sample spans fewer than 30,000 distinct CDR3 sequences, about 7.1% being singletons. Specimen: lung tumor tissue, collected at surgery. These receptor sequences come from a male donor with early-stage non-small cell lung cancer. Both conserved end residues are part of each CDR3. A D gene is named only where the DNA matches it firmly. Expanded clones get a size class; other rows say once, few or many, or leave the size out.

j_call	v_call	d_call	clone_size	cdr3_nt	cdr3_aa
TRBJ2-5	TRBV5-1	NA	many	TGCGCCAGCAGCTTAGTAGGTTGGGAGACCCAGTACTTC	CASSLVGWETQYF
TRBJ1-3	TRBV6-6	NA	many	TGTGCCAGCAGGGACACTGGAAACACCATATATTTT	CASRDTGNTIYF
TRBJ2-1	TRBV11-2	NA	NA	TGTGCCAGCAGCTTAGCGGGGGGCGTTGGAGATGAGCAGTTCTTC	CASSLAGGVGDEQFF
TRBJ2-7	TRBV2	TRBD1	NA	TGTGCCAGCAGTCGGGGACAGACCTACGAGCAGTACTTC	CASSRGQTYEQYF
TRBJ2-3	TRBV18	TRBD1	NA	TGTGCCAGCTCAAGTTCACAGGGGACAATACGAACAGATACGCAGTATTTT	CASSSSQGTIRTDTQYF
TRBJ2-1	TRBV10-1	TRBD1	many	TGCGCCAGCAGTCCGATGACAGGGAACGATGAGCAGTTCTTC	CASSPMTGNDEQFF
TRBJ2-1	TRBV2	NA	NA	TGTGCCAGCGATCCTAAGGGGGAGGGTGAGCAGTTCTTC	CASDPKGEGEQFF
TRBJ1-1	TRBV3-1	TRBD1	many	TGTGCCAGCAGCCAACCCTGGGGGACAGGGGGCCTCACTGAAGCTTTCTTT	CASSQPWGTGGLTEAFF
TRBJ2-3	TRBV11-3	NA	NA	TGTGCCAGCAGCTCAGGCGGAACCAGCACAGATACGCAGTATTTT	CASSSGGTSTDTQYF
TRBJ2-3	TRBV7-2	TRBD2	many	TGTGCCAGCAGACCGGGACTAGGAACAGATACGCAGTATTTT	CASRPGLGTDTQYF
TRBJ2-7	TRBV3-1	TRBD1	many	TGTGCCAGCAGCCAAAGGGGGGGGACAGGGCGTTCCTCCGAGCAGTACTTC	CASSQRGGTGRSSEQYF
TRBJ2-1	TRBV5-6	NA	many	TGTGCCAGCACCTTGAAGCGGGATGAGCAGTTCTTC	CASTLKRDEQFF
TRBJ2-6	TRBV21-1	NA	NA	TGTGCCAGCAGCAAAAGCGCGTCCGGCGTCCTGACTTTC	CASSKSASGVLTF
TRBJ1-5	TRBV7-8	NA	many	TGTGCCAGCAGCTTAGCGCGAGAACAGCCCCAGCATTTT	CASSLAREQPQHF
TRBJ1-5	TRBV24-1	NA	many	TGTGCCACCAGTGAGTACGGGGATCAGCCCCAGCATTTT	CATSEYGDQPQHF
TRBJ2-1	TRBV28	NA	few	TGTGCCAGCAGTCGGGACTTAGGCTCCTACAATGAGCAGTTCTTC	CASSRDLGSYNEQFF
TRBJ1-2	TRBV7-2	NA	many	TGTGCCAGCAGTCGAGACCGACAGAACTATGGCTACACCTTC	CASSRDRQNYGYTF